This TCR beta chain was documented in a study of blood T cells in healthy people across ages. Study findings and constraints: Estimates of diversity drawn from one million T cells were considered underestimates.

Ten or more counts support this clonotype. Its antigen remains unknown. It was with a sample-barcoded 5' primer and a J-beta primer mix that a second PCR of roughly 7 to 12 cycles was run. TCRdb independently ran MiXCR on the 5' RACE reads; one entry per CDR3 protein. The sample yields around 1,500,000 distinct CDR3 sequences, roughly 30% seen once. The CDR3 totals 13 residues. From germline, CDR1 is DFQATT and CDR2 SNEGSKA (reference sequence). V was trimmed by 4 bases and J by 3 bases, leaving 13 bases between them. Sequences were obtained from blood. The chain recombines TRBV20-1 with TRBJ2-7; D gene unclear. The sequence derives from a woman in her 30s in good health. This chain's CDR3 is CSAINPPIYEQYF. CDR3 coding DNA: TGCAGTGCTATTAATCCGCCTATCTACGAGCAGTACTTC.